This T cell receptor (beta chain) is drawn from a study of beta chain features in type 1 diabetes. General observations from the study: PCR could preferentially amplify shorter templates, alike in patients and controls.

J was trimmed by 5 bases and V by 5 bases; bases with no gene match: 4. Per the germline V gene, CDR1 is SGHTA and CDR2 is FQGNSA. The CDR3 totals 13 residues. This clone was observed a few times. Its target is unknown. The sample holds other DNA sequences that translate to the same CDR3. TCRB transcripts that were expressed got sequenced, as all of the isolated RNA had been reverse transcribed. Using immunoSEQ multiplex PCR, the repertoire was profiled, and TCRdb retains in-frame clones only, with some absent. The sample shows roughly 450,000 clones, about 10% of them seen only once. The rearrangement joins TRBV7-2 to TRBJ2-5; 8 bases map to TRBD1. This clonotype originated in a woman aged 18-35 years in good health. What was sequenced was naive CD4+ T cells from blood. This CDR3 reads CASSAGQGETQYF. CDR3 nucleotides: TGTGCCAGCAGCGCCGGACAGGGTGAGACCCAGTACTTC.